Listed here are 4 T cell receptor beta chains from one sample, sequenced in a study of read filtering for tumor transcriptome and immune sequencing. Molecular barcoded adaptors covering alpha/delta and beta/gamma chains were used on around 400 ng RNA. One entry per CDR3 protein, called by TCRdb with MiXCR from the reads. The sample carries about 41,000 distinct CDR3 sequences, 10% to 15% recorded once. What was sequenced was a population of CD138-negative cells sorted from bone marrow. These receptors were taken from a donor over 35 with multiple myeloma.

In this sample, this clonotype turned up many times. This chain joins TRBV5-6 and TRBJ2-2, with D possibly called TRBD1 or TRBD2 (5 bases each). From germline, CDR1 is SGHDT and CDR2 YYEEEE. This CDR3 is 14 amino acids long. V lost 6 bases and J lost 5, with 14 bases in between. The CDR3 DNA follows: TGTGCCAGCACCTTCAGGGAGAGGACCGGGGAGCTGTTTTTT. Its protein product is CASTFRERTGELFF.

This clonotype was observed many times. The chain links TRBV6-1 to TRBJ2-1; possibly TRBD1 or TRBD2 for D (5 bases each). This CDR3 has 13 residues. Trimming pared 7 bases from V and 5 bases from J, leaving 12 bases between. CDR1 is MNHNS, CDR2 SASEGT, per germline. CDR3 sequence reads: CASNTGTDNEQFF. The CDR3 DNA is TGTGCCAGCAACACCGGGACCGACAATGAGCAGTTCTTC.

Details on this clonotype: A clone one base away is much larger, so this may be a read error. This sequence joins TRBV13 and TRBJ2-6; 7 positions match TRBD2. CDR1 and CDR2 from the germline V gene are PRHDT and FYEKMQ (reference sequence). This CDR3 has 19 residues. Germline trimming cut 1 base from V and 0 bases from J; bases unmatched to any gene: 9. The CDR3 is CASSLVERDLLSGANVLTF. CDR3 sequence (DNA): TGTGCCAGCAGCTTAGTTGAGCGGGACCTTCTCTCTGGGGCCAACGTCCTGACTTTC. Drawing the rest from reference TRBV13 and TRBJ2-6, the complete variable domain is AAGVIQSPRHLIKEKRETATLKCYPIPRHDTVYWYQQGPGQDPQFLISFYEKMQSDKGSIPDRFSAQQFSDYHSELNMSSLELGDSALYFCASSLVERDLLSGANVLTFGAGSRLTVL.

This clonotype was seen many times. This chain connects TRBV18 to TRBJ2-1; D gene uncertain. Germline CDR1 is KGHSH and CDR2 is LQKENI. The CDR3 covers 12 residues. V was cut by 4 bases and J by 9 bases, with 10 bases left in between. The DNA for the CDR3 is TGTGCCAGCTCACGCCGGCTTGGTGAGCAGTTCTTC. Its protein is CASSRRLGEQFF.